This TCR beta chain was observed in a study of T cells in tumors and immune-related adverse events. Sequenced by immunoSEQ multiplex PCR; TCRdb stores in-frame clones only, minus some. The sample shows about 22,000 clones, about 90% of them seen only once. The CDR3 totals 15 residues. After removal of 8 bases from V and 6 bases from J, the junction contained 8 bases not matched to a gene. The germline V gene encodes CDR1 LNHNV and CDR2 YYDKDF (reference sequence). The receptor was derived from a female donor with metastatic renal cell carcinoma. Material: lymph node tissue, obtained from a patient treated with anti-PD-1 therapy. J is TRBJ1-5 and V is TRBV15; 12 nucleotides align to TRBD1. Here the CDR3 reads CATGGTGGFFQPQHF. The CDR3 bases are TGTGCCACCGGGGGGACAGGGGGCTTTTTTCAGCCCCAGCATTTT.